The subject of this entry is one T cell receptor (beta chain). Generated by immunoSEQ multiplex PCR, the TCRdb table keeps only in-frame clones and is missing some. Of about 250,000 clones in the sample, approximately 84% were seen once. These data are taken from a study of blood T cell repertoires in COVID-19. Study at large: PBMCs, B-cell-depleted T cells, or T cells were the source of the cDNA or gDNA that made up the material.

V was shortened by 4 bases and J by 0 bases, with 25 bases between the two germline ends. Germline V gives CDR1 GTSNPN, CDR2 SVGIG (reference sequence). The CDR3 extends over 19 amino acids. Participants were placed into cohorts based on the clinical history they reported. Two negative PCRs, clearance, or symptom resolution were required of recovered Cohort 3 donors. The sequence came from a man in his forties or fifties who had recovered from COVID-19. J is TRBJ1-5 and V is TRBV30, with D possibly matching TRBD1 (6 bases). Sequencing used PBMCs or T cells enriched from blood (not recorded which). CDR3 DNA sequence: TGTGCCTGGATTTCCCGGGACACGGGGCCGAATCCTAGCAATCAGCCCCAGCATTTT. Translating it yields CAWISRDTGPNPSNQPQHF.